This is a list of T cell receptor beta chains from one sample in a study of regulatory T cells in long-lasting Graves disease. MiXCR, run by TCRdb on the multiplex PCR reads, gives a single entry per CDR3 protein. In the table there are 680,000 or so distinct CDR3 sequences, 16% of which are singletons. This sample also belongs to another study, concerning T cells in Graves' hyperthyroidism and ophthalmopathy.

The source was peripheral blood mononuclear cells (PBMCs), collected at new diagnosis, from a patient treated with antithyroid drugs. All receptors come from a woman between 25 and 40 years old with Graves disease. CDR3s include the opening cysteine and the closing phenylalanine or tryptophan. The D gene is left open where the match is weak.

CDR3 protein: CASTLQLRLGNTIYF
J gene: TRBJ1-3
V gene: TRBV28
D gene: NA

CDR3 protein: CASSIVAGARGANVLTF
J gene: TRBJ2-6
V gene: TRBV19
D gene: NA

CDR3 protein: CASSFWDGNTEAFF
J gene: TRBJ1-1
V gene: TRBV7-2
D gene: NA

CDR3 protein: CASSFGQETDGYTF
J gene: TRBJ1-2
V gene: TRBV7-9
D gene: NA

CDR3 protein: CASSQGGRARNEQFF
J gene: TRBJ2-1
V gene: TRBV14
D gene: TRBD2

CDR3 protein: CATEDFHEQFF
J gene: TRBJ2-1
V gene: TRBV6-2/TRBV6-3
D gene: NA

CDR3 protein: CASSTKGYTGELFF
J gene: TRBJ2-2
V gene: TRBV3-1
D gene: NA

CDR3 protein: CAWGRVNSPLHF
J gene: TRBJ1-6
V gene: TRBV30
D gene: NA

CDR3 protein: CASSWTHGTSSNEQFF
J gene: TRBJ2-1
V gene: TRBV28
D gene: TRBD2

CDR3 protein: CSAGVASGRAGDTQYF
J gene: TRBJ2-3
V gene: TRBV20-1
D gene: TRBD2

CDR3 protein: CASSRDYQSYEQYF
J gene: TRBJ2-7
V gene: TRBV3-1
D gene: TRBD2

CDR3 protein: CASSLVAGGIDTQYF
J gene: TRBJ2-3
V gene: TRBV11-1
D gene: TRBD1

CDR3 protein: CASRETGFRRTEAFF
J gene: TRBJ1-1
V gene: TRBV6-1
D gene: NA

CDR3 protein: CAWSHTGRQAFF
J gene: TRBJ1-1
V gene: TRBV30
D gene: NA

CDR3 protein: CASSDAGASYEQYF
J gene: TRBJ2-7
V gene: TRBV6-2/TRBV6-3
D gene: NA

CDR3 protein: CSVRGLAGGPYNEQFF
J gene: TRBJ2-1
V gene: TRBV20-1
D gene: TRBD2

CDR3 protein: CASSVTSGYEQYF
J gene: TRBJ2-7
V gene: TRBV2
D gene: TRBD2

CDR3 protein: CASSLGSSGVNTEAFF
J gene: TRBJ1-1
V gene: TRBV7-9
D gene: NA

CDR3 protein: CSASRWAQFTAATNEKLFF
J gene: TRBJ1-4
V gene: TRBV20-1
D gene: NA

CDR3 protein: CASRPDRKAGNTIYF
J gene: TRBJ1-3
V gene: TRBV2
D gene: NA

CDR3 protein: CASRDGGLDNQPQHF
J gene: TRBJ1-5
V gene: TRBV28
D gene: NA

CDR3 protein: CASSPSRDRGLEQFF
J gene: TRBJ2-1
V gene: TRBV27
D gene: TRBD1

CDR3 protein: CAWSRTVNTEAFF
J gene: TRBJ1-1
V gene: TRBV30
D gene: NA

CDR3 protein: CASSQDHVGRETQYF
J gene: TRBJ2-5
V gene: TRBV4-2
D gene: NA

CDR3 protein: CASRRGTAVNSPLHF
J gene: TRBJ1-6
V gene: TRBV12-3/TRBV12-4
D gene: TRBD1

CDR3 protein: CASIEIGRAVGCTF
J gene: TRBJ1-2
V gene: TRBV6-1
D gene: NA

CDR3 protein: CASSLDGLQETQYF
J gene: TRBJ2-5
V gene: TRBV7-2
D gene: NA

CDR3 protein: CASSILGGASNQPQHF
J gene: TRBJ1-5
V gene: TRBV19
D gene: NA

CDR3 protein: CARPQGFHEQYF
J gene: TRBJ2-7
V gene: TRBV27
D gene: NA

CDR3 protein: CASTARAYEQYF
J gene: TRBJ2-7
V gene: TRBV6-1
D gene: NA

CDR3 protein: CASRGDIGNEKLFF
J gene: TRBJ1-4
V gene: TRBV2
D gene: NA

CDR3 protein: CATSRKSAGEQFF
J gene: TRBJ2-1
V gene: TRBV15
D gene: NA

CDR3 protein: CASSRQGGTDTQYF
J gene: TRBJ2-3
V gene: TRBV18
D gene: TRBD1

CDR3 protein: CASSLSRVSEAFF
J gene: TRBJ1-1
V gene: TRBV27
D gene: NA

CDR3 protein: CASSLGIQGRVTDTQYF
J gene: TRBJ2-3
V gene: TRBV7-9
D gene: NA

CDR3 protein: CSANPSGLNNEQFF
J gene: TRBJ2-1
V gene: TRBV20-1
D gene: TRBD2

CDR3 protein: CASSSGGFDYGYTF
J gene: TRBJ1-2
V gene: TRBV28
D gene: NA

CDR3 protein: CASSQETPDRGMTLRTDTQYF
J gene: TRBJ2-3
V gene: TRBV3-1
D gene: TRBD1

CDR3 protein: CASSLVGTGNSYEQYF
J gene: TRBJ2-7
V gene: TRBV7-9
D gene: TRBD1

CDR3 protein: CASSAEGRDTQYF
J gene: TRBJ2-3
V gene: TRBV12-3/TRBV12-4
D gene: NA